This T cell receptor beta chain is drawn from a study of shared clonotypes between healthy human individuals. The donors were all Caucasian adults (living in Nashville, Tennessee). CDR3 length: 14 amino acids. Trimming took 2 bases from V and 0 from J, leaving 9 bases between them. Germline V gives CDR1 SGHRS, CDR2 YFSETQ. Several immunoSEQ plates held equal portions of the genomic DNA taken from each subset. Generated by immunoSEQ multiplex PCR, the TCRdb table keeps only in-frame clones and is missing some. The data show a few million clones, approximately 94% seen once. Broader study findings: Estimated richness was generally greater in naive than memory subsets.

A word on this clone: Antigen unknown.

Source material: naive CD4+ T cells sorted from blood. Subset specified: CD45RA+ positively selected. The TCR was taken from a man between 18 and 35 years old in good health. The chain recombines TRBV5-1 with TRBJ2-7; perhaps TRBD2 as D (5 bases). CDR3 region: CASSFGIPSYEQYF. The CDR3 DNA sequence: TGCGCCAGCAGCTTCGGGATCCCCTCCTACGAGCAGTACTTC.